This TCR beta chain was captured by sequencing in a study of cytomegalovirus exposure and HLA in healthy donors. General study findings and limits: TCR beta chains numbering under 200 were designated cytomegalovirus-associated. Reported performance of the classifier showed diagnosis of cytomegalovirus status with high specificity and sensitivity. Later analysis demonstrated an association between a missense DCLRE1C variant and TCR beta V- and J-gene trimming.

Remarks on this clone: Its antigen is unidentified.

The PCR had 60 Vbeta and 13 Jbeta primers. In the study's own analysis: Unique TCR beta chains numbered 60 million to 100 million in a later analysis, with 10 million to 14 million shared. Repertoires were generated with immunoSEQ multiplex PCR, while TCRdb's copy carries only in-frame clones and drops some. That table gives V, J and clone size, and the DNA gave D and trimming. Among about 130,000 clones, approximately 82% were seen once, and the ten largest hold roughly 20%. This CDR3 is built from 17 residues. Trimming removed 4 bases from V and 2 bases from J; junction bases left unmatched: 14. Germline V gives CDR1 LNHDA, CDR2 SQIVND (reference sequence).

This clonotype was obtained from a man aged 18 to 30 in good health and CMV-seropositive. The source material was PBMCs. V usage is TRBV19 and J usage is TRBJ2-7, with TRBD2 matching over 7 bases. This chain's CDR3 is CASSKVGGRLGPYEQYF. Written as DNA, the CDR3 is TGTGCCAGTAGTAAAGTGGGGGGGAGACTCGGACCCTACGAGCAGTACTTC.